The clone carrying this T cell receptor beta chain was recorded at least ten times. Per the germline V gene, CDR1 is MNHEY and CDR2 is SVGEGT. Deletions cut 5 bases from V and 7 bases from J, with 18 bases between. The CDR3 runs to 15 residues. Each CDR3 protein gets one entry after TCRdb re-called the RT-PCR reads with MiXCR. The sample lists about 680,000 distinct CDR3 sequences, over 12% occurring once. The sample taken for sequencing was memory CD4+ T cells from blood. The sequence derives from a female donor in good health, serving as a healthy control. The rearrangement joins TRBV6-2 or TRBV6-3 to TRBJ2-1; tentatively, D is TRBD1 (6 bases). The CDR3 nucleotides read TGTGCCAGCAGTCGGGACCAGGGGCCCTGGAATGAGCAGTTCTTC. It is translated as CASSRDQGPWNEQFF.